The clone carrying this T cell receptor (beta chain) was counted once. Antigen specificity is unknown. The data are from a study of cytomegalovirus exposure and HLA in healthy donors. Findings of the study overall: For TCR beta chains, V- and J-gene trimming was later linked to a missense DCLRE1C variant. Later analysis suggested most CMV-associated TCR beta chains were HLA-restricted.

This PCR relied on a set of 60 Vbeta primers and 13 Jbeta primers. Produced via immunoSEQ multiplex PCR; TCRdb's table is partial and in-frame only. Found here are over 65,000 clones, more than 60% of them singletons; the top ten hold 2.2%. Germline-derived CDR1 and CDR2 are MNHEY and SMNVEV (reference sequence). The ends lost 6 bases at V and 0 bases at J; junction bases unmatched: 4. This CDR3 has 14 residues. Sequencing was done on a sample of PBMCs. The receptor was derived from a man aged 40-55 years in good health and CMV-seronegative. The chain uses TRBV27 and TRBJ2-7; 8 bases are shared with TRBD1. The CDR3 DNA reads TGTGCCAGCAGATGGACAGGGAGCTCCTACGAGCAGTACTTC. Translation gives CASRWTGSSYEQYF.